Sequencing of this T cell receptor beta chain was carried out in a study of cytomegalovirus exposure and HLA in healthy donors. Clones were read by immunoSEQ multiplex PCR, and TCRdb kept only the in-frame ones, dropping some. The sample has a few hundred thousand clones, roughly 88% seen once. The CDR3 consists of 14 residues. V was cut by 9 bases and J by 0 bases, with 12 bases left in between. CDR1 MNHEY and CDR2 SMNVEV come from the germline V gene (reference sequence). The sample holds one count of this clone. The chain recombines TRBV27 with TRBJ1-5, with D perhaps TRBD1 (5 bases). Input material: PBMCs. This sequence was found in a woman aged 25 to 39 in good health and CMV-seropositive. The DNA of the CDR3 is TGTGCCAGTTGGGCGGGGGGTAGCAATCAGCCCCAGCATTTT. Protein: CASWAGGSNQPQHF.